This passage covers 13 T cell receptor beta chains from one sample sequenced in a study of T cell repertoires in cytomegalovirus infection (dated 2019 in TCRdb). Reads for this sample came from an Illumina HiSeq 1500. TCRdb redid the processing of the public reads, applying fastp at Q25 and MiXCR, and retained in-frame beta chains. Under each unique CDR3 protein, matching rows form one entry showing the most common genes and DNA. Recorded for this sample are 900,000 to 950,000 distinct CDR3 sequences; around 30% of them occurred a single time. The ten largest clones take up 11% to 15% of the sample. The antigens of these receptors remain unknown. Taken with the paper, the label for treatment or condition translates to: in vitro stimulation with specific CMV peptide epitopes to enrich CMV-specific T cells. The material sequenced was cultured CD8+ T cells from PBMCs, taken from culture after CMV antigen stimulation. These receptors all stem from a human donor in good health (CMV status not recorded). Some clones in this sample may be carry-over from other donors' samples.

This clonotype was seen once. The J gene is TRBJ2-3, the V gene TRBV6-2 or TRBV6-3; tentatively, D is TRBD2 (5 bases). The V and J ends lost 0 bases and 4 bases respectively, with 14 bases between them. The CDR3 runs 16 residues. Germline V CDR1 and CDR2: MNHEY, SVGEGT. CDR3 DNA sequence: TGTGCCAGCAGTTACTCACCCCTTTTGAGGGCAGATACGCAGTATTTT. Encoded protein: CASSYSPLLRADTQYF.

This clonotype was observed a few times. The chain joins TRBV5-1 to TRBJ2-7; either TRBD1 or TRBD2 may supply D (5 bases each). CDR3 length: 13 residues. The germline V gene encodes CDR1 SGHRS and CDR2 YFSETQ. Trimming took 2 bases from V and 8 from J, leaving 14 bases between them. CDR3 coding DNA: TGCGCCAGCAGCTTCCGGGACCGCGTCCAGCAGTACGTC. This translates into CASSFRDRVQQYV.

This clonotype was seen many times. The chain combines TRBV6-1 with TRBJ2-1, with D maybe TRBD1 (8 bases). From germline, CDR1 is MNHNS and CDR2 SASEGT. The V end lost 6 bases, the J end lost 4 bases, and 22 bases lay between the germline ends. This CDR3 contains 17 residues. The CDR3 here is CASRLGQGLSMYNEQFF. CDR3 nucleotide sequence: TGTGCCAGCAGACTCGGACAGGGACTATCCATGTACAATGAGCAGTTCTTC.

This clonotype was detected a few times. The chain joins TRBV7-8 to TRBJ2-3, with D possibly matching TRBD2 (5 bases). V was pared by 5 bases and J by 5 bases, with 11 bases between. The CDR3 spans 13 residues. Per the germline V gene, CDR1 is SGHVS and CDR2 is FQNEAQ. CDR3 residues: CASSLNTRDTQYF. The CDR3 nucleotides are TGTGCCAGCAGCCTCAATACTAGAGATACGCAGTATTTT.

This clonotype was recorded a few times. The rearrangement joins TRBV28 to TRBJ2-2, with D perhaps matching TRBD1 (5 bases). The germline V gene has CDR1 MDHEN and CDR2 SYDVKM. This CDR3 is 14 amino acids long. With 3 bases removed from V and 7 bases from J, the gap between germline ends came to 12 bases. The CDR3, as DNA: TGTGCCAGCAGTTTCATCAGGGTTAACGGGGAGCTGTTTTTT. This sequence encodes CASSFIRVNGELFF.

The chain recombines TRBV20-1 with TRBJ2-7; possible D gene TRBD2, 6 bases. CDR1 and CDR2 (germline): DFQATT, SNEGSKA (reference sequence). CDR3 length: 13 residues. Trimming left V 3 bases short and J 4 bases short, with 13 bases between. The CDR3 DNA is TGCAGTGCTAGGGACGGGGGTTATTACGAGCAGTACTTC. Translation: CSARDGGYYEQYF.

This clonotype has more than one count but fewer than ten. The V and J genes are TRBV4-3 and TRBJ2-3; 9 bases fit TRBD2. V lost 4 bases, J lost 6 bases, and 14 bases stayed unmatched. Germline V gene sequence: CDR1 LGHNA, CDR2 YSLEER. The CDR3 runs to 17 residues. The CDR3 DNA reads TGCGCCAGCAGCCCGAGTAGGCTTAGCGGGGGAGGGGATACGCAGTATTTT. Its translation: CASSPSRLSGGGDTQYF.

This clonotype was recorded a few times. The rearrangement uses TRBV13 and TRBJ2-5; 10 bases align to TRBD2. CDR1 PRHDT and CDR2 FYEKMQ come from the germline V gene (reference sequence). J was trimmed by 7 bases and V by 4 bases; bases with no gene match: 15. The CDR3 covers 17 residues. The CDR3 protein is CASSSTRRAGGPGTQYF. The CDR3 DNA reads TGTGCCAGCAGCTCCACTCGCCGAGCGGGGGGGCCAGGGACCCAGTACTTC. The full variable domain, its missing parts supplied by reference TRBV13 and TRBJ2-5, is AAGVIQSPRHLIKEKRETATLKCYPIPRHDTVYWYQQGPGQDPQFLISFYEKMQSDKGSIPDRFSAQQFSDYHSELNMSSLELGDSALYFCASSSTRRAGGPGTQYFGPGTRLLVL.

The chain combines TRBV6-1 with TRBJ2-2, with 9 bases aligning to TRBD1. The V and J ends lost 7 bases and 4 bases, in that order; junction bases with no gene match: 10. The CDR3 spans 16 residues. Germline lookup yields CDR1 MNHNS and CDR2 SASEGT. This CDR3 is CASKTGQGWITGELFF. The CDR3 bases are TGTGCCAGCAAAACCGGACAGGGGTGGATCACCGGGGAGCTGTTTTTT.

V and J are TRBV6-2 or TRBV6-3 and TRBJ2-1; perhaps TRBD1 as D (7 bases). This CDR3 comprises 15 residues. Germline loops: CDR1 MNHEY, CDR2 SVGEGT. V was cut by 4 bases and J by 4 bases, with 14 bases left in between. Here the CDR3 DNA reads TGTGCCAGCAGTTGCGGAGCAGGGGGGTACAATGAGCAGTTCTTC. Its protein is CASSCGAGGYNEQFF.

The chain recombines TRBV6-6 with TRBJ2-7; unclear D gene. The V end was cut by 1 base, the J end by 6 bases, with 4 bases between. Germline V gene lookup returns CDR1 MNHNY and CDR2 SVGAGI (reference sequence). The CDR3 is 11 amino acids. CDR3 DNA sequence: TGTGCCAGCAGTTACTTAGGCGAGCAGTACGTC. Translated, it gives CASSYLGEQYV.

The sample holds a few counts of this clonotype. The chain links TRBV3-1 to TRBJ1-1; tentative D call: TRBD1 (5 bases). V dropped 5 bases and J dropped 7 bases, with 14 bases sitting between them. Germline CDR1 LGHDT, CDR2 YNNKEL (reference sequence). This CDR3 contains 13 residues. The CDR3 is CASSLQDSDEAFF. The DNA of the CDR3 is TGTGCCAGCAGCTTACAGGACTCGGATGAAGCTTTCTTT.

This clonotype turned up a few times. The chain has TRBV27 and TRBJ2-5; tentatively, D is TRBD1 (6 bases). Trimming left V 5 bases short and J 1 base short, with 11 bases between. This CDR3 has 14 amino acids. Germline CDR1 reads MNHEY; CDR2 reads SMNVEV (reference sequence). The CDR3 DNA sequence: TGTGCCAGCAGTAAACAGGGATCCCAAGAGACCCAGTACTTC. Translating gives CASSKQGSQETQYF.